The T cell receptor (beta chain) under discussion was sequenced for a study of CD8+ T cells in alopecia areata. This CDR3 comprises 15 residues. The V gene end was trimmed by 2 bases and the J gene end by 5 bases; junction bases not matched to a gene: 10. CDR1 and CDR2 (germline): GTSNPN, SVGIG (reference sequence). After isolation, RNA underwent reverse transcription to generate cDNA as the sequencing template. The method was immunoSEQ multiplex PCR; TCRdb's version includes in-frame clones alone and lacks a portion of them. This table has some 150,000 clones, under 60% appearing once. The J gene is TRBJ1-2, the V gene TRBV30; 8 bases fit TRBD1. The clonotype was recovered from a human donor with alopecia areata. Here the sequenced sample was CD4+ T cells sorted from blood, taken at week 0. CDR3 nucleotide sequence: TGTGCCTGGAGTTTACACCGGGACAGGCCATATGGCTACACCTTC. Translating it yields CAWSLHRDRPYGYTF.